This T cell receptor beta chain derives from a study of identical twins. General study points: A cross-sectional statistical analysis, not follow-up of the same donors, supported the conclusions.

Unique molecular identifiers were present on the cDNA, and a universal primer site came from template switching. TCRdb redid the calling of the 5' RACE reads with MiXCR, one entry per CDR3 protein. The repertoire holds some 96,000 distinct CDR3 sequences, with under 7% as singletons. No donor was unhealthy or non-Caucasian. This clonotype has a count of ten or more. Its specificity is not known. The ends were cut back, 0 bases at V and 8 bases at J, with 17 bases in the middle. CDR1 and CDR2 from the germline V gene are DFQATT and SNEGSKA (reference sequence). This CDR3 comprises 15 residues. The clonotype was recovered from a woman aged 50 to 65 in good health. The sequencing sample was made of memory T cells sorted from blood. The chain couples TRBV20-1 to TRBJ2-1; TRBD2 might be the D (6 bases). The CDR3 loop is CSARDSAIGSDEQFF. CDR3 nucleotides: TGCAGTGCTAGAGATTCGGCTATCGGGAGCGATGAGCAGTTCTTC.